This T cell receptor (beta chain) was profiled in a study of vaccination and CD4 T cells after COVID-19. The wider study: SARS-CoV-2 had been detected by nasal swab PCR in convalescent patients; several were mild, one severe. Three convalescent patients were sampled at day 14 and days 161 to 241 post-vaccination. Samples after vaccination came a median around 70 days past dose two, ranging 14 to 241.

Specified time point: late sampling 161 to 241 days after vaccination in three convalescent patients. The treatment: roughly ten-day PBMC culture with coronavirus spike peptide pools or control peptides (ViraFEST assay). Germline CDR1 is MDHEN and CDR2 is SYDVKM. CDR3 length equals 13 residues. V lost 3 bases to trimming and J lost 6 bases; unmatched junction nucleotides: 4. Cultured CD4+ T cells had their DNA profiled by the Oncomine TCR Beta short-read assay. TCRdb ran MiXCR on the PCR reads and lists one entry per CDR3 protein. In the table there are roughly 23,000 distinct CDR3 sequences, approximately 38% of which are singletons. A note on this clonotype: The antigen remains undetermined.

The gene calls are TRBV28 and TRBJ2-7; 8 nucleotides line up with TRBD1. The sequence was collected from a human donor who had recovered from COVID-19. The sample in question was CD4+ T cells from blood, cultured in vitro, obtained about 7 months after SARS-CoV-2 vaccination. The CDR3 protein is CASSFTDRGEQYF. The CDR3 DNA reads as TGTGCCAGCAGTTTCACAGACAGGGGCGAGCAGTACTTC.